The present T cell receptor beta chain was sequenced within a study of shared clonotypes between healthy human individuals. The method was immunoSEQ multiplex PCR; TCRdb's version includes in-frame clones alone and lacks a portion of them. The sample has 2 million to 2.5 million clones, 90% to 97% seen once. This CDR3 comprises 13 residues. Germline values: CDR1 SNHLY, CDR2 FYNNEI. V gave up 6 bases and J gave up 1 base, with 10 bases separating them. Sequenced: naive CD4+ T cells sorted from blood. The subset denotes: CD45RA+ positively selected. V is TRBV2 and J is TRBJ2-7; D might be TRBD2 (6 bases). The sequence was collected from a man in his late teens or twenties in good health. The CDR3 bases are TGTGCCAGCAGGCGGGACTTATCCTACGAGCAGTACTTC. This sequence encodes CASRRDLSYEQYF.